This TCR beta chain is drawn from a study of blood T cell repertoires in COVID-19. About the research overall: Samples came from the United States, Italy and Spain, spanning acute and convalescent COVID-19. T cells, B-cell-depleted T cells, or PBMCs provided the cDNA or gDNA that served as material.

This clone was seen only once. In the source study's methods: The authors estimated nucleated cell counts from reference gene primer amplification. Method: immunoSEQ multiplex PCR; TCRdb's copy keeps in-frame clones and lacks some. D and trimming were read from the DNA, whereas the V and J calls and clone size are those reported in that table. The table shows roughly 150,000 clones, with around 80% occurring only once. There are 13 residues in the CDR3. Trimming removed 2 bases at V and 4 bases at J, with 8 bases between. The germline CDR1 and CDR2 sequences are LNHDA and SQIVND (reference sequence). The sequenced sample consisted of peripheral blood. The receptor was derived from a man in his sixties with acute or convalescent COVID-19. V usage is TRBV19 and J usage is TRBJ1-2; tentative D call: TRBD1 (5 bases). The CDR3 spells CASSITTVYGYTF. The CDR3 DNA is TGTGCCAGTAGTATAACGACAGTCTATGGCTACACCTTC.